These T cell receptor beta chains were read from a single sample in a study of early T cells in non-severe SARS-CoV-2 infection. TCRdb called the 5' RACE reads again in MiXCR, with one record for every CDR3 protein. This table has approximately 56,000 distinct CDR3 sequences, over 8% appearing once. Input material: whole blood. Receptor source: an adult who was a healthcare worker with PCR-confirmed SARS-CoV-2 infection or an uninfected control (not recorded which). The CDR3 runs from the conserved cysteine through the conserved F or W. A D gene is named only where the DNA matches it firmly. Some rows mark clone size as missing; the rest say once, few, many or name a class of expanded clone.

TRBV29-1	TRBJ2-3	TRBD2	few	CSVDGSGSVGTQYF	TGCAGCGTTGATGGTAGCGGGAGTGTAGGTACGCAGTATTTT
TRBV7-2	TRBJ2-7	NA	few	CASSSDIPYEQYF	TGTGCCAGCAGCTCGGACATCCCGTACGAGCAGTACTTC
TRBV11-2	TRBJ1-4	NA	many	CASSFKDNEKLFF	TGTGCCAGCAGCTTTAAGGATAACGAAAAACTGTTTTTT
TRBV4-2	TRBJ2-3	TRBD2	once	CAGSQERLAGDEADTQYF	TGTGCCGGCAGCCAGGAAAGACTAGCGGGAGATGAAGCAGATACGCAGTATTTT
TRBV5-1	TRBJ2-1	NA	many	CASSLGLTSYNEQFF	TGCGCCAGCAGCTTGGGACTTACCTCCTACAATGAGCAGTTCTTC
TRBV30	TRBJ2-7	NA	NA	CAWSVGASATYEQYF	TGTGCCTGGAGTGTAGGGGCTAGCGCAACCTACGAGCAGTACTTC
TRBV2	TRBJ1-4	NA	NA	CASSEALTNEKLFF	TGTGCCAGCAGTGAAGCGTTAACTAATGAAAAACTGTTTTTT
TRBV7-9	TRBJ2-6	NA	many	CASSPVMGASGANVLTF	TGTGCCAGCAGCCCAGTAATGGGGGCCTCTGGGGCCAACGTCCTGACTTTC
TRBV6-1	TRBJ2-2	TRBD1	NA	CASRLGQGSAGELFF	TGTGCCAGCAGATTGGGACAGGGGTCTGCCGGGGAGCTGTTTTTT
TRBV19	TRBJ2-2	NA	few	CASTMEGQPNTGELFF	TGTGCCAGTACCATGGAGGGACAGCCGAACACCGGGGAGCTGTTTTTT
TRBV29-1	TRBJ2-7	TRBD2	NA	CSTRTSGSYEQYF	TGCAGCACCCGGACTAGCGGCTCCTACGAGCAGTACTTC
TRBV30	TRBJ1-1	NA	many	CAWSTGAGAFF	TGTGCCTGGAGTACGGGGGCAGGGGCTTTCTTT
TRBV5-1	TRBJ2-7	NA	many	CASSLGRIDEQYF	TGCGCCAGCAGCTTGGGGAGGATTGACGAGCAGTACTTC
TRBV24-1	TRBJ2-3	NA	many	CATSDSDTQYF	TGTGCCACCAGTGATTCAGATACGCAGTATTTT
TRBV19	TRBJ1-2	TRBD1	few	CASNRDSLNYGYTF	TGTGCCAGTAATAGGGACAGTCTTAACTATGGCTACACCTTC
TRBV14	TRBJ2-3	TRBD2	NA	CASSPGGATGLAQYF	TGTGCCAGCAGCCCCGGGGGGGCCACTGGGCTGGCGCAGTATTTT
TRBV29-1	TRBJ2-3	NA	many	CSVRKGTNTDTQYF	TGCAGCGTCAGGAAGGGGACCAACACAGATACGCAGTATTTT
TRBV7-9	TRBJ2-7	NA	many	CASSLESRGWDEQYF	TGTGCCAGCAGCTTAGAGAGCAGGGGATGGGACGAGCAGTACTTC
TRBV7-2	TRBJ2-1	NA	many	CASSPAIGLKGNEQFF	TGTGCCAGCAGTCCCGCAATTGGACTAAAGGGTAATGAGCAGTTCTTC
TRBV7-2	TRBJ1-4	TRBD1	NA	CASSLGRGRGREKLFF	TGTGCCAGCAGCTTAGGCCGTGGAAGGGGGCGAGAAAAACTGTTTTTT
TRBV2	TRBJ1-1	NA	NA	CASSDTQGGNTEAFF	TGTGCCAGCAGTGATACCCAGGGAGGGAACACTGAAGCTTTCTTT
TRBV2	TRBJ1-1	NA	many	CASRGTFAAFF	TGTGCCAGCAGGGGGACTTTTGCAGCTTTCTTT
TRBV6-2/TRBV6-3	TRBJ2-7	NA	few	CASSYPTREQYF	TGTGCCAGCAGTTACCCGACGCGCGAGCAGTACTTC
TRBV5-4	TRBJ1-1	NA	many	CASSLNTGVRNTEAFF	TGTGCCAGCAGCTTAAATACGGGGGTCAGGAACACTGAAGCTTTCTTT
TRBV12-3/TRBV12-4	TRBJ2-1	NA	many	CASSLSLANEQFF	TGTGCCAGCAGTTTAAGTTTAGCTAATGAGCAGTTCTTC
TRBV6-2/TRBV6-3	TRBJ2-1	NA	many	CASSYAVRVVYNEQFF	TGTGCCAGCAGTTACGCGGTCAGAGTAGTGTACAATGAGCAGTTCTTC
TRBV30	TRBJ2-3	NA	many	CAWSGADLNTQYF	TGTGCCTGGAGTGGGGCGGACCTAAATACGCAGTATTTT
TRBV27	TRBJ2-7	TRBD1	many	CASKLQGWSEQYF	TGTGCCAGCAAACTACAGGGGTGGAGCGAGCAGTACTTC
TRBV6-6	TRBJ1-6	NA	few	CASSYSRQYNSPLHF	TGTGCCAGCAGTTACTCGAGGCAGTATAATTCACCCCTCCACTTT
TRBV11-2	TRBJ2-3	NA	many	CASSYHTDTQYF	TGTGCCAGCAGCTACCACACAGATACGCAGTATTTT
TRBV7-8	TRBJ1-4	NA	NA	CASQNRVGQEKLFF	TGTGCCAGCCAAAACAGGGTCGGGCAGGAAAAACTGTTTTTT
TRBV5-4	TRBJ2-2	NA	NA	CASSFGQGDTGELFF	TGTGCCAGCAGCTTCGGGCAGGGAGACACCGGGGAGCTGTTTTTT
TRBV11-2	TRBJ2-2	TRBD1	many	CASSPGTGGIGELFF	TGTGCCAGCAGCCCCGGGACAGGGGGTATCGGGGAGCTGTTTTTT
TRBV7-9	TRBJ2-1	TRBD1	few	CASRTGARSNNEQFF	TGTGCCAGCAGAACAGGGGCCAGATCTAACAATGAGCAGTTCTTC
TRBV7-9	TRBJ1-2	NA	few	CASSERGPGNYGYTF	TGTGCCAGCAGCGAAAGGGGTCCAGGGAACTATGGCTACACCTTC
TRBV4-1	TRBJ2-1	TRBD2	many	CASSHTSGRDEQFF	TGCGCCAGCAGCCATACTAGCGGGAGAGATGAGCAGTTCTTC
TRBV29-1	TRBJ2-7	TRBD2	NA	CSVATSAYSYEQYF	TGCAGCGTGGCTACTAGCGCCTACTCCTACGAGCAGTACTTC
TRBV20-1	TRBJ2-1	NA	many	CSAPGEGGYNEQFF	TGCAGTGCCCCTGGAGAGGGGGGCTACAATGAGCAGTTCTTC
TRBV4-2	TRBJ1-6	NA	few	CASSQDYNSPLHF	TGTGCCAGCAGCCAAGACTATAATTCACCCCTCCACTTT
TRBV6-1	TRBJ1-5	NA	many	CASSDNPYSNQPQHF	TGTGCCAGCAGTGATAACCCTTATAGCAATCAGCCCCAGCATTTT
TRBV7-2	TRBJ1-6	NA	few	CASSLGGRAHSPLHF	TGTGCCAGCAGCTTAGGTGGCAGGGCGCATTCACCCCTCCACTTT
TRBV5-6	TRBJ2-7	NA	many	CASSLAARDESYEQYF	TGTGCCAGCAGCTTGGCGGCCCGGGACGAATCCTACGAGCAGTACTTC
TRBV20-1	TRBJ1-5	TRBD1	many	CSARTGDQPQHF	TGCAGTGCTAGGACAGGGGATCAGCCCCAGCATTTT
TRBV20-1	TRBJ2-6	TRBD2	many	CSAGTSGRAPGANVLTF	TGCAGTGCTGGGACTAGCGGGAGGGCCCCTGGGGCCAACGTCCTGACTTTC
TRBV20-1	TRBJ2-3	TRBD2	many	CSAQTSGIGGGTDTQYF	TGCAGTGCTCAGACTAGCGGTATCGGTGGAGGCACAGATACGCAGTATTTT
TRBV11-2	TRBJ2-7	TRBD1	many	CASSLDRGRGYEQYF	TGTGCCAGCAGCCTGGACAGGGGGCGCGGGTACGAGCAGTACTTC
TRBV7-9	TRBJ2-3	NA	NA	CASSLETDTQYF	TGTGCCAGCAGCTTAGAAACAGATACGCAGTATTTT
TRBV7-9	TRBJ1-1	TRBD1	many	CASSPQGALVVNTEAFF	TGTGCCAGCAGTCCCCAGGGGGCGTTGGTCGTGAACACTGAAGCTTTCTTT
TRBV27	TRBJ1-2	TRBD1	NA	CASSPGWGQGVEGYTF	TGTGCCAGCAGTCCCGGATGGGGACAGGGGGTAGAAGGCTACACCTTC
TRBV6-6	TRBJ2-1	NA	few	CASRIVHEQFF	TGTGCCAGCAGAATCGTCCATGAGCAGTTCTTC
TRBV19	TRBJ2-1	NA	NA	CASSIGQDPFDEQFF	TGTGCCAGTAGTATAGGGCAGGACCCCTTCGATGAGCAGTTCTTC
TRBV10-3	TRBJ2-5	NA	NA	CAISEGSHQETQYF	TGTGCCATCAGTGAGGGGTCCCACCAAGAGACCCAGTACTTC
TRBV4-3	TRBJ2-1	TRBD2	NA	CATSAGLAGGNEQFF	TGCGCCACCAGCGCGGGACTAGCGGGAGGTAATGAGCAGTTCTTC
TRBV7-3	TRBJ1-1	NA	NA	CASSFGGHTEAFF	TGTGCCAGCAGCTTCGGGGGGCACACTGAAGCTTTCTTT
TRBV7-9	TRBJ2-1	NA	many	CASSHGSPNEQFF	TGTGCCAGCAGCCACGGTAGCCCCAATGAGCAGTTCTTC
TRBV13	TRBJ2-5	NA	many	CASSLITGGETQYF	TGTGCCAGCAGCTTAATCACTGGTGGGGAGACCCAGTACTTC
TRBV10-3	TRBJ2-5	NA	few	CAISDGVQETQYF	TGTGCCATCAGTGATGGGGTCCAAGAGACCCAGTACTTC